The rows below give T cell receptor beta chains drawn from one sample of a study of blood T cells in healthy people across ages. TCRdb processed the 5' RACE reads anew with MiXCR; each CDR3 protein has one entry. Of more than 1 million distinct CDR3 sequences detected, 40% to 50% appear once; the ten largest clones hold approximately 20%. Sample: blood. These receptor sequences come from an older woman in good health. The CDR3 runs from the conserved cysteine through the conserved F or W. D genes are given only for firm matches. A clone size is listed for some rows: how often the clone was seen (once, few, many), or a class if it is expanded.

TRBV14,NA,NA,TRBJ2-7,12,CASSHWGDEQYF,TGTGCCAGCAGCCACTGGGGCGACGAGCAGTACTTC
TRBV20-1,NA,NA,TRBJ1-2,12,CSASSITYGYTF,TGCAGTGCTAGCAGCATCACCTATGGCTACACCTTC
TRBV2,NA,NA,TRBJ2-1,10,CASSGGGQFF,TGTGCCAGCAGTGGAGGGGGGCAGTTCTTC
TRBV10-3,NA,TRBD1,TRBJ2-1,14,CAPPRTGYDDEQFF,TGTGCCCCCCCCCGGACAGGGTATGACGATGAGCAGTTCTTC
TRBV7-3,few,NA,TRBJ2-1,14,CASSFMGEGGEQFF,TGTGCCAGCAGCTTCATGGGTGAGGGTGGTGAGCAGTTCTTC
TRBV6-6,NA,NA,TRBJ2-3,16,CASSPKGRGSTDTQYF,TGTGCCAGCAGTCCCAAAGGCCGGGGTAGCACAGATACGCAGTATTTT
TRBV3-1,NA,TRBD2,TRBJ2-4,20,CASSQAPGTSGRVAKNIQYF,TGTGCCAGCAGCCAAGCGCCCGGGACTAGCGGGAGGGTAGCCAAAAACATTCAGTACTTC
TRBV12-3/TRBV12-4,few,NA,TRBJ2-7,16,CASSLALGGASYEQYF,TGTGCCAGCAGTTTAGCGCTTGGGGGGGCAAGCTACGAGCAGTACTTC
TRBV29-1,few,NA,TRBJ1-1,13,CSVVRVYNTEAFF,TGCAGCGTTGTTCGGGTATATAACACTGAAGCTTTCTTT
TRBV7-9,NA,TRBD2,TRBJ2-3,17,CASSLRVAGVGTDTQYF,TGTGCCAGCAGCTTAAGGGTAGCGGGAGTCGGCACAGATACGCAGTATTTT
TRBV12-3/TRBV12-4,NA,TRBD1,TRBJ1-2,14,CASSRTGNNYGYTF,TGTGCCAGCAGTCGGACAGGGAATAACTATGGCTACACCTTC
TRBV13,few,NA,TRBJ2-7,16,CASSPGSGLLPYEQYF,TGTGCCAGCAGCCCCGGGAGCGGACTCCTACCCTACGAGCAGTACTTC
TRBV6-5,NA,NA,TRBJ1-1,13,CASSYGHNTEAFF,TGTGCCAGCAGTTACGGGCATAACACTGAAGCTTTCTTT
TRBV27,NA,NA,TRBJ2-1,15,CASSLRYGSYNEQFF,TGTGCCAGCAGTTTGCGGTACGGCTCCTACAATGAGCAGTTCTTC
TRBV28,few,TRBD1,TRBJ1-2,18,CASSPERDRTPPNYGYTF,TGTGCCAGCAGTCCGGAAAGGGACAGGACACCCCCTAACTATGGCTACACCTTC
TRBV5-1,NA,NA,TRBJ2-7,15,CASSLVGERMREQYF,TGCGCCAGCAGCTTGGTCGGGGAAAGGATGCGCGAGCAGTACTTC
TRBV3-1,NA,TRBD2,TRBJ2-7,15,CASSPQAGRSYERYF,TGTGCCAGCAGCCCCCAAGCGGGGCGGTCCTACGAGCGGTACTTC
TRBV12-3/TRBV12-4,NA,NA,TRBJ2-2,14,CASSNPHNTGELFF,TGTGCCAGCAGTAATCCTCACAACACCGGGGAGCTGTTTTTT
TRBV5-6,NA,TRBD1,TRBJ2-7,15,CASSNKLDRVSEQYF,TGTGCCAGCAGTAATAAACTTGACAGGGTGAGCGAGCAGTACTTC
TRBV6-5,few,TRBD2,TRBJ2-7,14,CASTLSGTSYEQYF,TGTGCCAGCACCCTAAGCGGGACCTCCTACGAGCAGTACTTC
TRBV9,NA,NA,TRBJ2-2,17,CASSSRGSPKNTGELFF,TGTGCCAGCAGCTCCCGGGGGAGCCCAAAGAACACCGGGGAGCTGTTTTTT
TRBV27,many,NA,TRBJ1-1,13,CASSVGMNTEAFF,TGTGCCAGCAGCGTAGGGATGAACACTGAAGCTTTCTTT
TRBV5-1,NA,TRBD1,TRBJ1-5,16,CASSLSWTGGNQPQHF,TGCGCCAGCAGCTTGTCTTGGACAGGGGGCAATCAGCCCCAGCATTTT
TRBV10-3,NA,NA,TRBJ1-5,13,CAISESGEGLQHF,TGTGCCATCAGTGAGTCGGGCGAGGGGCTCCAGCATTTT
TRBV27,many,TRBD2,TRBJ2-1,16,CASSPLTSGLYNEQFF,TGTGCCAGCAGTCCCCTTACTAGCGGGCTGTACAATGAGCAGTTCTTC
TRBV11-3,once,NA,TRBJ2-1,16,CASSLGGDSPYNEQFF,TGTGCCAGCAGCTTAGGGGGGGATTCCCCCTACAATGAGCAGTTCTTC
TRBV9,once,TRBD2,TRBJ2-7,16,CASSVGVSGSTDEQYF,TGTGCCAGCAGCGTAGGTGTTAGCGGGAGTACGGATGAGCAGTACTTC
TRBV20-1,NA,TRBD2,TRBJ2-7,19,CSALTYGTSGRNSYYEQYF,TGCAGTGCTCTGACTTACGGGACTAGCGGGAGAAATTCCTACTACGAGCAGTACTTC
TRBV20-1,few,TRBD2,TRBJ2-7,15,CSATALAGGPHEQYF,TGCAGTGCTACCGCCCTAGCGGGAGGGCCCCACGAGCAGTACTTC
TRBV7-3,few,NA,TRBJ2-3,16,CASSSGARGSTDTQYF,TGTGCCAGCAGTTCCGGGGCCAGGGGAAGCACAGATACGCAGTATTTT
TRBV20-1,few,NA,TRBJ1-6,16,CSARAHSTGVNSPLHF,TGCAGTGCTAGAGCCCACTCCACGGGGGTTAACTCACCCCTCCACTTT
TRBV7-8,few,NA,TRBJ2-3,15,CASSFRRASTDTQYF,TGTGCCAGCAGCTTCCGGAGAGCTAGCACAGATACGCAGTATTTT
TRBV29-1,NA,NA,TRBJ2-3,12,CSVAEAADTQYF,TGCAGCGTTGCGGAGGCGGCGGATACGCAGTATTTT
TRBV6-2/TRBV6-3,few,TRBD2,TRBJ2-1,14,CASSPDNLAGREFF,TGTGCCAGCAGTCCCGACAATCTAGCGGGAAGGGAGTTCTTC
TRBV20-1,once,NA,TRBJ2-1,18,CSARGQISGKSSYNEQFF,TGCAGTGCTAGAGGACAGATATCGGGCAAAAGCTCCTACAATGAGCAGTTCTTC
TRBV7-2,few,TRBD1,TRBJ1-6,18,CASTSPALRGRVSPPLHF,TGTGCCAGCACCTCACCCGCACTTAGGGGGCGAGTCTCTCCACCCCTCCACTTT
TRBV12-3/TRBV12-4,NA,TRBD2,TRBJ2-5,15,CASSLASGSWETQYF,TGTGCCAGCAGTTTAGCTAGCGGGAGCTGGGAGACCCAGTACTTC
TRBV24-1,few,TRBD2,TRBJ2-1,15,CATSEGGRVNNEQFF,TGTGCCACCAGTGAAGGCGGGAGGGTAAACAATGAGCAGTTCTTC
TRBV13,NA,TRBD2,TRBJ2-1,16,CASSLSDQREFVEQFF,TGTGCCAGCAGCTTAAGCGACCAGCGGGAGTTCGTTGAGCAGTTCTTC
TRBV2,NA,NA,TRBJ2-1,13,CAGGGTGTDEQFF,TGTGCCGGCGGCGGAACGGGAACGGATGAGCAGTTCTTC
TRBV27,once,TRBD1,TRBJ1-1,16,CASSLGGTGSPGKAFF,TGTGCCAGCAGTTTAGGGGGGACAGGTTCCCCGGGGAAAGCTTTCTTT
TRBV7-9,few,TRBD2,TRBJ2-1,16,CASSLSGSRSYNEQFF,TGTGCCAGCAGCCTTAGCGGGAGTAGGTCCTACAATGAGCAGTTCTTC
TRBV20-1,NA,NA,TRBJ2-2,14,CSAISDENTGELFF,TGCAGTGCTATTTCGGACGAGAACACCGGGGAGCTGTTTTTT
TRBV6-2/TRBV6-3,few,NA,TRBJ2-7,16,CASSNLWAGSSYEQYF,TGTGCCAGCAGTAATTTGTGGGCAGGGAGCTCCTACGAGCAGTACTTC
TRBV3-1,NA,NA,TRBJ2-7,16,CASSQGSGTGGDEQYF,TGTGCCAGCAGCCAAGGAAGCGGGACAGGAGGGGACGAGCAGTACTTC
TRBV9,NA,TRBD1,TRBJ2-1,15,CASTSQDRGWHERFF,TGTGCCAGCACCTCCCAGGACAGGGGTTGGCATGAGCGGTTCTTC
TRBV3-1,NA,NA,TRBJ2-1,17,CANSQVAGLASYNEQFF,TGTGCCAACAGCCAAGTCGCAGGGCTAGCTAGCTACAATGAGCAGTTCTTC
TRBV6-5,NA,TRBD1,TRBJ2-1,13,CASRDTGVDEQFF,TGTGCCAGCAGGGATACAGGGGTCGATGAGCAGTTCTTC
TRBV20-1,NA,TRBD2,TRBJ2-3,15,CSARGAGVVRNTQYF,TGCAGTGCTAGAGGGGCGGGGGTCGTCCGGAATACGCAGTATTTT
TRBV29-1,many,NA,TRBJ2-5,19,CSVPQRDRRHLHGQETQYF,TGCAGCGTCCCCCAGCGAGACAGGAGGCATTTACACGGCCAAGAGACCCAGTACTTC
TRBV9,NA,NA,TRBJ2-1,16,CASSGRPKSSYNEQFF,TGTGCCAGCAGCGGCCGTCCCAAGAGCTCCTACAATGAGCAGTTCTTC
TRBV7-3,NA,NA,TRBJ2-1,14,CASSLGAGTYEQFF,TGTGCCAGCAGCTTAGGGGCCGGGACTTACGAGCAGTTCTTC
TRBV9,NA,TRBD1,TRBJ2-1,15,CASSLPGTGGNEQFF,TGTGCCAGCAGCCTCCCCGGGACAGGGGGCAATGAGCAGTTCTTC
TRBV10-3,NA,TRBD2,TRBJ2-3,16,CAISEEASGVRDTQYF,TGTGCCATCAGTGAGGAGGCTAGCGGGGTCCGAGATACGCAGTATTTT
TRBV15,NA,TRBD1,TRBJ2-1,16,CATSRVDRLRDDEQFF,TGTGCCACCAGCAGAGTGGACAGGTTAAGGGACGATGAGCAGTTCTTC
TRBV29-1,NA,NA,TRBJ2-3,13,CSVPGQAADTQYF,TGCAGCGTACCCGGCCAGGCTGCAGATACGCAGTATTTT
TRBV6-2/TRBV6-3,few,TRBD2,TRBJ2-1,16,CASSYSTSGRASEQFF,TGTGCCAGCAGTTACTCAACTAGCGGGAGGGCCAGTGAGCAGTTCTTC